This T cell receptor beta chain was sequenced in a study of beta chain features in type 1 diabetes. Whole-study findings and limits: Because the template was cDNA, high-expressing cells might be over-represented.

Expressed TCRB transcripts were sequenced because the entire RNA isolate underwent reverse transcription. Profiled with immunoSEQ multiplex PCR; TCRdb holds only in-frame clones, not every one. The repertoire holds about 330,000 clones, around 10% seen once, with 0.015% in the top ten. Remarks on this clone: What it binds is not known.

From germline, CDR1 is MNHEY and CDR2 SVGAGI. The CDR3 length is 15 residues. Trimming cost V 0 bases and J 5 bases, with 12 bases left between them. This chain links TRBV6-5 with TRBJ2-3; tentative D call: TRBD2 (5 bases). The sequencing sample was made of naive CD4+ T cells from blood. This clonotype was obtained from a woman in her 30s in good health. CDR3 amino acids: CASSYSRLALDTQYF. As DNA, the CDR3 is TGTGCCAGCAGTTACTCCCGGCTAGCTCTAGATACGCAGTATTTT.